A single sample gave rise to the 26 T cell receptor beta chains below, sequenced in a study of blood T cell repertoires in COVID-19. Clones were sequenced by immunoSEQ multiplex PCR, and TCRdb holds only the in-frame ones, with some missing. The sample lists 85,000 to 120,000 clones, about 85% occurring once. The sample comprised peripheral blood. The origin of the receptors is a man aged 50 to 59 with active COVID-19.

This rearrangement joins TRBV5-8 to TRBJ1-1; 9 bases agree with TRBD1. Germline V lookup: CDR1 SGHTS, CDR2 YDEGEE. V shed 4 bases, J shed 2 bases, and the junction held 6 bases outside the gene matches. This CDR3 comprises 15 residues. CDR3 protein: CASSHLQGANTEAFF. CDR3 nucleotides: TGTGCCAGCAGCCACCTACAGGGGGCAAACACTGAAGCTTTCTTT.

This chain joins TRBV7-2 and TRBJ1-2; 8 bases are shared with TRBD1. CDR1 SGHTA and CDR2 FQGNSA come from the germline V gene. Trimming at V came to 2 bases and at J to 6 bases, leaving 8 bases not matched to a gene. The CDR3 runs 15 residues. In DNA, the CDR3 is TGTGCCAGCAGCTTAACCCCCTTGACAGGGGATGGCTACACCTTC. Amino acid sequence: CASSLTPLTGDGYTF. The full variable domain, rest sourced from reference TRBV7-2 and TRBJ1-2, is GAGVSQSPSNKVTEKGKDVELRCDPISGHTALYWYRQSLGQGLEFLIYFQGNSAPDKSGLPSDRFSAERTGGSVSTLTIQRTQQEDSAVYLCASSLTPLTGDGYTFGSGTRLTVV.

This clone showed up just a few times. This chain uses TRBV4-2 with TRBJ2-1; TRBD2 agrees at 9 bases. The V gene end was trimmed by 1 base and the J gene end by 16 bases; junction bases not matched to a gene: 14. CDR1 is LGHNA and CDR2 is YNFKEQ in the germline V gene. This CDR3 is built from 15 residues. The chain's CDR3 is CASSQGGGLAGPAFF. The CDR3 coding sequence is TGTGCCAGCAGCCAAGGTGGCGGGCTAGCGGGACCCGCCTTCTTC.

The CDR3 bases are TGTGCCAGCAGCATAGAGACAGGGCTCGGGACTGAAGCTTTCTTT. Translated, it gives CASSIETGLGTEAFF. The gene calls are TRBV7-2 and TRBJ1-1; 7 nucleotides agree with TRBD1. Germline V lookup: CDR1 SGHTA, CDR2 FQGNSA. The CDR3 spans 15 residues. V lost 5 bases to trimming and J lost 5 bases; unmatched junction nucleotides: 11.

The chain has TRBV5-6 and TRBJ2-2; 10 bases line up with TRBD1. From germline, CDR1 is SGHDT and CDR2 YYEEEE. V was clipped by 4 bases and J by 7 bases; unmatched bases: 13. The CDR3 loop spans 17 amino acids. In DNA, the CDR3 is TGTGCCAGCAGCGTGGTCGGGGGGACAGGGGATTTCGGGGAGCTGTTTTTT. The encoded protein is CASSVVGGTGDFGELFF.

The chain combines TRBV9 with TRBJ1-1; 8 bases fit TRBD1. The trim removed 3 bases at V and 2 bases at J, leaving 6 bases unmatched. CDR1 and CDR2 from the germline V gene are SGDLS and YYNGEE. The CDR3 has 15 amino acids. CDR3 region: CASSAVGTGNTEAFF. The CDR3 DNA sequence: TGTGCCAGCAGCGCGGTCGGGACAGGTAACACTGAAGCTTTCTTT.

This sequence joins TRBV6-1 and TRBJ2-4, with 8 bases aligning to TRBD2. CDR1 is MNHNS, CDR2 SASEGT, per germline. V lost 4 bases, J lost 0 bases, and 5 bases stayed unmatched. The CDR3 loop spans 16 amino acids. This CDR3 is CASSAGGGRAKNIQYF. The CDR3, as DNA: TGTGCCAGCAGTGCCGGGGGGGGGAGAGCCAAAAACATTCAGTACTTC.

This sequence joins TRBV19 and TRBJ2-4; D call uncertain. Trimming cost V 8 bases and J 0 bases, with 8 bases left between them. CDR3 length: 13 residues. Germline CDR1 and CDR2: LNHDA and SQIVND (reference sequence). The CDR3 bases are TGTGCCAGTTCAACGGTAGCCAAAAACATTCAGTACTTC. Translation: CASSTVAKNIQYF.

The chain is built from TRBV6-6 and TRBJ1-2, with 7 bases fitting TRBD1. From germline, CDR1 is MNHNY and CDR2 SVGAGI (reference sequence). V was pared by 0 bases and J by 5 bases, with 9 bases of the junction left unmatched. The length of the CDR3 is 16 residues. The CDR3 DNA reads TGTGCCAGCAGTTACTCTCCCTCGACAGGGATTTATGGCTACACCTTC. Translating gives CASSYSPSTGIYGYTF.

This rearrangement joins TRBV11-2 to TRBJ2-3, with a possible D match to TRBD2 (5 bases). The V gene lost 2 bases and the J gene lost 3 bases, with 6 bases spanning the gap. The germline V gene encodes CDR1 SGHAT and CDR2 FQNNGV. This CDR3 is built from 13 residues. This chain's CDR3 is CASSLRETDTQYF. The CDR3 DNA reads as TGTGCCAGCAGCTTAAGGGAGACAGATACGCAGTATTTT. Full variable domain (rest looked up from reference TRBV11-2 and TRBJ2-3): EAGVAQSPRYKIIEKRQSVAFWCNPISGHATLYWYQQILGQGPKLLIQFQNNGVVDDSQLPKDRFSAERLKGVDSTLKIQPAKLEDSAVYLCASSLRETDTQYFGPGTRLTVL.

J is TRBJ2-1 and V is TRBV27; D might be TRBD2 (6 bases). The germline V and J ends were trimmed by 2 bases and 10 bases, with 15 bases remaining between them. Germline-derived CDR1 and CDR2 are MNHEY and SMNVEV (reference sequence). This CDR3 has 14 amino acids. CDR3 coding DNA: TGTGCCAGCAGTTTAACGAGGGAGGCGAACGAGCAGTTCTTC. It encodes CASSLTREANEQFF.

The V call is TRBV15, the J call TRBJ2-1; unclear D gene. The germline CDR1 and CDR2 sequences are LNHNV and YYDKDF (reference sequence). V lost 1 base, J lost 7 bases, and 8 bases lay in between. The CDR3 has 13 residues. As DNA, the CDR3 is TGTGCCACCAGCAGAGGAGTCGGGAATGAGCAGTTCTTC. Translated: CATSRGVGNEQFF.

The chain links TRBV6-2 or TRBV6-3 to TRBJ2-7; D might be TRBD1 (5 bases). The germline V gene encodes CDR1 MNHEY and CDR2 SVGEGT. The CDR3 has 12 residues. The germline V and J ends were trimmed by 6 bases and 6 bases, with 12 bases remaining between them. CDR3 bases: TGTGCCAGCAGCCAAGGGGTCAGCGAGCAGTACTTC. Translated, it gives CASSQGVSEQYF.

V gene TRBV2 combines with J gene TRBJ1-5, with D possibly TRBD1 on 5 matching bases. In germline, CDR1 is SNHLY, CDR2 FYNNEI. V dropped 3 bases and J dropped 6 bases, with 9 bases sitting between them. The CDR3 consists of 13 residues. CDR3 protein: CASSEVGVQPQHF. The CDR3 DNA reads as TGTGCCAGCAGTGAGGTAGGGGTTCAGCCCCAGCATTTT.

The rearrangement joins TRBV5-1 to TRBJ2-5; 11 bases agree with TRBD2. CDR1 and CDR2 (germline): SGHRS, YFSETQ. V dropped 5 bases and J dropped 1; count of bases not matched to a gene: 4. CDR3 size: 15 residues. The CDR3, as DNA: TGCGCCAGCAGTTCGGGACTAGCGGCCCAAGAGACCCAGTACTTC. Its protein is CASSSGLAAQETQYF.

The CDR3 loop is CASSHSGPSGAQYF. DNA of the CDR3: TGTGCCAGCAGTCATAGCGGACCAAGTGGGGCCCAGTACTTC. The chain recombines TRBV3-1 (or the pseudogene TRBV3-2) with TRBJ2-5, with D perhaps matching TRBD2 (6 bases). CDR1 is LGHDT and CDR2 is YNNKEL in the germline V gene (reference sequence). V was pared by 6 bases and J by 9 bases, with 20 bases between. CDR3 length: 14 amino acids.

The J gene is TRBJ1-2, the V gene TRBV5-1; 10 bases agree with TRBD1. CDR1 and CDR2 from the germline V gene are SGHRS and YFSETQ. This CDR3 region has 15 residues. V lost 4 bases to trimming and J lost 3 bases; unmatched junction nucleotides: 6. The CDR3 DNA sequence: TGCGCCAGCAGCAACCGGGACAGGGGCGACTATGGCTACACCTTC. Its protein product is CASSNRDRGDYGYTF.

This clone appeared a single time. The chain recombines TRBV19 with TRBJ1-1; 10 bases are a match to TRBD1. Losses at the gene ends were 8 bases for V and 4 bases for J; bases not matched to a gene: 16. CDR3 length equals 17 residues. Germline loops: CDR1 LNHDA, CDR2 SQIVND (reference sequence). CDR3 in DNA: TGTGCCAGTGTTACGACAGGGGGCGGGTTGTGGGCCACTGAAGCTTTCTTT. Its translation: CASVTTGGGLWATEAFF.

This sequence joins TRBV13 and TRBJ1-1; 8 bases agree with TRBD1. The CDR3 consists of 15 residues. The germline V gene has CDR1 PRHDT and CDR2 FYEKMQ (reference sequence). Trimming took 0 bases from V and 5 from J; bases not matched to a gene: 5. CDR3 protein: CASSLGRTGRTEAFF. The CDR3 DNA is TGTGCCAGCAGCTTAGGGCGGACAGGGAGAACTGAAGCTTTCTTT.

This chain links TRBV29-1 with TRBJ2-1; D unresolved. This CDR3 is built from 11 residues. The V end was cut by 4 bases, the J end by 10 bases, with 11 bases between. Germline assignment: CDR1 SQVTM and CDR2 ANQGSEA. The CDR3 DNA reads TGCAGCGTTGTGTCCCCAGGAGAGCAGTTCTTC. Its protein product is CSVVSPGEQFF.

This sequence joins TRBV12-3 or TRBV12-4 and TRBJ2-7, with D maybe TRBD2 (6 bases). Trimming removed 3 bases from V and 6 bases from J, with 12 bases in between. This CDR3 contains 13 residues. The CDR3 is CASSLGLPLEQYF. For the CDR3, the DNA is TGTGCCAGCAGTTTGGGACTCCCCCTCGAGCAGTACTTC.

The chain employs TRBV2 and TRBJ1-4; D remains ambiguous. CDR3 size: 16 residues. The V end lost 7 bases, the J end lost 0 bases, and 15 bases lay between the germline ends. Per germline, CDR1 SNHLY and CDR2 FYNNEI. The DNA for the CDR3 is TGTGCCAGCACCCCCGGGAGGGCTGCAACTAATGAAAAACTGTTTTTT. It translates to CASTPGRAATNEKLFF.

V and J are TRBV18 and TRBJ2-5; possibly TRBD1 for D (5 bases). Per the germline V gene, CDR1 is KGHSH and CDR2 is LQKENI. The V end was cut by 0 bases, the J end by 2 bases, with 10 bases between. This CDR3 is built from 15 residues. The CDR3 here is CASSPPGRLQETQYF. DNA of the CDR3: TGTGCCAGCTCACCACCGGGGCGGCTTCAAGAGACCCAGTACTTC.

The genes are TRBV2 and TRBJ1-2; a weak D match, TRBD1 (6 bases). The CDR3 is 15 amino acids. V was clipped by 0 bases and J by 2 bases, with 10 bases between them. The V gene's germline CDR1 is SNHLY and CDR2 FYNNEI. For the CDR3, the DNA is TGTGCCAGCAGTGAAGCTGGGGGGGCCAACTATGGCTACACCTTC. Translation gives CASSEAGGANYGYTF.

As DNA, the CDR3 is TGTGCCAGTAGTATAGGGCTCCAGGGTAGAGAGACCCAGTACTTC. This gives the protein CASSIGLQGRETQYF. The gene calls are TRBV19 and TRBJ2-5, with D possibly TRBD1 on 5 matching bases. Trimming removed 1 base from V and 4 bases from J, with 13 bases in between. From germline, CDR1 is LNHDA and CDR2 SQIVND (reference sequence). The CDR3 covers 15 residues. The full variable domain, in which reference TRBV19 and TRBJ2-5 provide the parts outside the CDR3, is DGGITQSPKYLFRKEGQNVTLSCEQNLNHDAMYWYRQDPGQGLRLIYYSQIVNDFQKGDIAEGYSVSREKKESFPLTVTSAQKNPTAFYLCASSIGLQGRETQYFGPGTRLLVL.

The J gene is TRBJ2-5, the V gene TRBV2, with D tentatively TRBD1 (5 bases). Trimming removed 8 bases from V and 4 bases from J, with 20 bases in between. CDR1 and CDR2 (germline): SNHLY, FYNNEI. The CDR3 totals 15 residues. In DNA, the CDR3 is TGTGCCAGCCGCGACCGTTACAGGTTGGCAGAGACCCAGTACTTC. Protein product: CASRDRYRLAETQYF.